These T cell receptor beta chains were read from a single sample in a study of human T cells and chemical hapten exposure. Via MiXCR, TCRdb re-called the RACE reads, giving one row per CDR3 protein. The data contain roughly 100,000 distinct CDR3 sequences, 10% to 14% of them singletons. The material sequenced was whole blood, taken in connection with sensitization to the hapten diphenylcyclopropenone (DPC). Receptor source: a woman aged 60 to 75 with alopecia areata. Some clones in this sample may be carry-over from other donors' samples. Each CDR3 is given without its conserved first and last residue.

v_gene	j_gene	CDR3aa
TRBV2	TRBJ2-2	ASSTLTGTMNTGELF
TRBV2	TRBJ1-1	ASTTNVNTEAF
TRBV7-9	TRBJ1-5	ASSQGTQPQH
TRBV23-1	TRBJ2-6	ASSQPPGTGPKDGANVLT
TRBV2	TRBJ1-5	ASGGEAENQPQH
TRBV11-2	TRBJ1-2	ASSSWDRDGYT
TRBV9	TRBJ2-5	ASSVGTGGEETQY
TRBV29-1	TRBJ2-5	SVLQETQY
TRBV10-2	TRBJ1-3	ASRATAGGSSGNTIY
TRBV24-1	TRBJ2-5	ATSDSQRGGKTQY
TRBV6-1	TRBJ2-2	ASRARLATNTGELF
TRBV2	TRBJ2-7	ASRTGPYEQY
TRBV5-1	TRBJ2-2	ASSPDRGVHTGELF
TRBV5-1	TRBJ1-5	ASSSDRDQPQH
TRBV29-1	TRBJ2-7	SVEVTYEQY
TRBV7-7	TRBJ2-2	ASSLEGVAGAGGELF
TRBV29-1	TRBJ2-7	SVRSGGGEQY
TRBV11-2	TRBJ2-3	ASSPIAGATDTQY
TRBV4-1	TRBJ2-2	ASSLGHTNTGELF
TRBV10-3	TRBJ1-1	AISARDTEAF
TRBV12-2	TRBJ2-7	ASRLAQGTRAKGQY
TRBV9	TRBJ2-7	ASSVMDLVVTEQY
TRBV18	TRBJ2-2	ASSPPGENTGELF
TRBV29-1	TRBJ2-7	SVEGAHYEQY
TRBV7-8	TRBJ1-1	ASSGQPMNTEAF
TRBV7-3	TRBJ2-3	ASSFGLAGGNTQY
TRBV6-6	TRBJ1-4	ASSSNDRAGKLF
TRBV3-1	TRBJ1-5	ASSWGTEPNQPQH
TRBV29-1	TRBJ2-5	SVAHGETQY
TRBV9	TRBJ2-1	ASSVVGDRDNEQF
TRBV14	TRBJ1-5	ASSHVVLLGSSYNQPQH
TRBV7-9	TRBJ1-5	ASSQGTGPNQPQH
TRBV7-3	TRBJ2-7	ASSLHQGAQEQY
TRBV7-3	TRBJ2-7	ASSLAGQGAYEQY
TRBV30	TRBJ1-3	AWSETGGSGNTIY
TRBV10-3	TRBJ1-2	ATQTKSGTLLRGYT